The source of this TCR beta chain is a study of cytomegalovirus exposure and HLA in healthy donors. Overall study results and limits: A few chains linked to CMV were shown in vitro to be specific for CMV antigens. An Asian-associated ancestry cluster reportedly showed fewer N-insertions than the approximately 630-donor mean in a later analysis. Previous analysis showed most TCR beta V segments were productive about 87% or about 30% of the time. Reportedly, diagnosis of cytomegalovirus status by the classifier showed high specificity and sensitivity.

As to this clone: Its target is not known.

60 Vbeta and 13 Jbeta primers were used in PCR. The repertoire was sequenced with immunoSEQ multiplex PCR; TCRdb's copy has only in-frame clones and lacks some. The sample shows 170,000 or so clones, around 80% of them seen only once. V was trimmed by 2 bases and J by 0 bases, leaving 24 bases between them. Germline CDR1 reads LNHDA; CDR2 reads SQIVND (reference sequence). The CDR3 loop spans 20 amino acids. The sample consisted of PBMCs. The chain carries TRBV19 and TRBJ2-3; D perhaps matches TRBD2 (5 bases). The source of this sequence is a woman aged 55-70 years in good health and CMV-seropositive. In DNA form, the CDR3 reads TGTGCCAGTAGTATACAGGCGTTGGGATCTTGGAGGAGGAGCACAGATACGCAGTATTTT. This sequence encodes CASSIQALGSWRRSTDTQYF.